The 31 T cell receptor beta chains reported below all come from one sample, sequenced in a study of blood T cell repertoires in COVID-19. Assay used: immunoSEQ multiplex PCR; TCRdb lists only in-frame clones, some missing. Found here are approximately 82,000 clones, approximately 92% of them singletons; the top ten hold roughly 6.6%. The sample was peripheral blood. Source of these receptors: an older woman with active COVID-19.

The chain carries TRBV6-5 and TRBJ2-7; D might be TRBD2 (6 bases). From germline, CDR1 is MNHEY and CDR2 SVGAGI. This CDR3 spans 15 amino acids. Trimming cost V 6 bases and J 0 bases, with 15 bases left between them. In DNA, the CDR3 is TGTGCCAGCAGATCGACAGCGGGCAACTCCTACGAGCAGTACTTC. Translating gives CASRSTAGNSYEQYF.

This clone was recorded a few times. The chain uses TRBV11-3 and TRBJ1-4; maybe TRBD1 (5 bases). Germline-derived CDR1 and CDR2 are SGHNT and YENEEA. The CDR3 consists of 15 residues. Trimming left V 5 bases short and J 5 bases short, with 15 bases between. CDR3 DNA: TGTGCCAGCAGCCAGGGTTCAGCCGAGAATGAAAAACTGTTTTTT. This gives the protein CASSQGSAENEKLFF. Full variable domain (outside the CDR3, taken from reference TRBV11-3 and TRBJ1-4): EAGVVQSPRYKIIEKKQPVAFWCNPISGHNTLYWYLQNLGQGPELLIRYENEEAVDDSQLPKDRFSAERLKGVDSTLKIQPAELGDSAVYLCASSQGSAENEKLFFGSGTQLSVL.

The chain carries TRBV25-1 and TRBJ1-2; 8 bases are shared with TRBD1. Germline lookup yields CDR1 MGHDK and CDR2 SYGVNS. CDR3 size: 13 residues. V shed 9 bases and J 8 bases; nucleotides not matched to a gene: 11. CDR3 loop: CASTGTGGWGYTF. CDR3 coding DNA: TGTGCCAGTACCGGGACAGGAGGTTGGGGCTACACCTTC.

The chain links TRBV4-1 to TRBJ1-3, with 7 bases fitting TRBD1. The germline gives CDR1 MGHRA, CDR2 YSYEKL. The CDR3 is made up of 16 amino acids. Trimming removed 3 bases from V and 0 bases from J; junction bases left unmatched: 5. In nucleotides, the CDR3 is TGCGCCAGCAGCCATTCGGGACAGCACTCTGGAAACACCATATATTTT. Protein product: CASSHSGQHSGNTIYF.

This chain uses TRBV6-2 or TRBV6-3 with TRBJ2-1; TRBD2 agrees at 7 bases. CDR3 size: 12 residues. With 4 bases clipped from V and 15 bases from J, the junction kept 9 bases outside the gene matches. Per germline, CDR1 MNHEY and CDR2 SVGEGT. The CDR3 sequence is CASSFGSGFGFF. CDR3 bases: TGTGCCAGCAGTTTCGGTAGCGGGTTCGGGTTCTTC.

The rearrangement joins TRBV10-2 to TRBJ2-1, with TRBD2 matching over 9 bases. The CDR3 contains 16 residues. The trim removed 4 bases at V and 0 bases at J, leaving 4 bases unmatched. CDR1 and CDR2 from the germline V gene are WSHSY and SAAADI. The CDR3: CASSGPGLASYNEQFF. The CDR3 DNA is TGCGCCAGCAGTGGGCCGGGACTAGCCTCCTACAATGAGCAGTTCTTC.

This chain connects TRBV4-1 to TRBJ2-7, with 10 positions matching TRBD1. Germline CDR1 is MGHRA and CDR2 is YSYEKL. The CDR3 totals 16 residues. The V segment lost 0 bases and the J segment 2 bases; nucleotides outside the gene matches: 4. CDR3 in DNA: TGCGCCAGCAGCCAAGAGCCGGGACAGGGGACCTACGAGCAGTACTTC. Protein product: CASSQEPGQGTYEQYF.

As concerns this clone: The junction does not match germline at one end; this may be a read error. The gene calls are TRBV28 and TRBJ2-1, with TRBD2 matching 9 bases. The CDR3 spans 15 residues. CDR1 and CDR2 from the germline V gene are MDHEN and SYDVKM. The CDR3 nucleotides read TGTGCCTGCAGGGGTAGCGGGGGCGGGGTCAATGAGCAGTTCTTC. Residues: CACRGSGGGVNEQFF.

The J gene is TRBJ2-5, the V gene TRBV18; 9 positions agree with TRBD1. The CDR3 length is 14 residues. CDR1 KGHSH and CDR2 LQKENI come from the germline V gene. V lost 6 bases to trimming and J lost 5 bases; unmatched junction nucleotides: 7. The CDR3 coding sequence is TGTGCCAGCTCGCCGGGACAGGGTAGGGAGACCCAGTACTTC. Its protein is CASSPGQGRETQYF.

The V gene is TRBV6-5, the J gene TRBJ1-2; D gene unclear. The V end was cut by 8 bases, the J end by 8 bases, with 18 bases between. Germline V gene lookup returns CDR1 MNHEY and CDR2 SVGAGI. The CDR3 length is 13 residues. The CDR3 DNA reads as TGTGCCAGCCGAATGGGAGCTATAGGGGGCTACACCTTC. This gives the protein CASRMGAIGGYTF.

The V gene is TRBV7-2, the J gene TRBJ2-1; possible D gene TRBD2, 5 bases. The germline CDR1 and CDR2 sequences are SGHTA and FQGNSA. V was trimmed by 1 base and J by 4 bases, leaving 11 bases between them. This CDR3 is 15 amino acids long. The chain's CDR3 is CASSLEGRGYNEQFF. The CDR3 DNA is TGTGCCAGCAGCTTAGAAGGGAGAGGGTACAATGAGCAGTTCTTC.

This chain links TRBV28 with TRBJ1-5; D possibly corresponds to TRBD1 (6 bases). The CDR3 has 15 residues. Trimming cost V 5 bases and J 7 bases, with 18 bases left between them. CDR1 MDHEN and CDR2 SYDVKM come from the germline V gene. The CDR3 coding sequence is TGTGCCAGCAGTACCTTGCGGGGGGCTGTGCAGCCCCAGCATTTT. This encodes CASSTLRGAVQPQHF. The variable domain in full, completed from reference TRBV28 and TRBJ1-5, reads DVKVTQSSRYLVKRTGEKVFLECVQDMDHENMFWYRQDPGLGLRLIYFSYDVKMKEKGDIPEGYSVSREKKERFSLILESASTNQTSMYLCASSTLRGAVQPQHFGDGTRLSIL.

The chain has TRBV7-9 and TRBJ2-5; 10 bases fit TRBD2. Germline V lookup: CDR1 SEHNR, CDR2 FQNEAQ (reference sequence). The CDR3 is 14 residues long. The J segment lost 5 bases and the V segment lost 2 bases, leaving 2 bases of the junction unmatched. CDR3 region: CASSLTSGVETQYF. CDR3 nucleotide sequence: TGTGCCAGCAGCTTAACTAGCGGGGTGGAGACCCAGTACTTC.

The genes are TRBV9 and TRBJ1-4; the D gene is possibly TRBD1 (5 bases). CDR3 length: 15 amino acids. Trimming took 3 bases from V and 2 from J, leaving 11 bases between them. Germline lookup yields CDR1 SGDLS and CDR2 YYNGEE. The DNA of the CDR3 is TGTGCCAGCAGCGCCCTGGGGGGGACTAATGAAAAACTGTTTTTT. Translated, it gives CASSALGGTNEKLFF.

This chain uses TRBV11-2 with TRBJ1-1; 8 positions agree with TRBD1. CDR1 is SGHAT and CDR2 is FQNNGV in the germline V gene. The CDR3 contains 15 residues. Losses at the gene ends were 5 bases for V and 7 bases for J; bases not matched to a gene: 12. CDR3 DNA sequence: TGTGCCAGCAGCACCCGTCAGGGGGCGATGCGTGAAGCTTTCTTT. Translation: CASSTRQGAMREAFF.

The J gene is TRBJ1-5, the V gene TRBV6-5; D is perhaps TRBD1 (5 bases). Germline-derived CDR1 and CDR2 are MNHEY and SVGAGI. This CDR3 has 13 residues. V dropped 6 bases and J dropped 4 bases, with 10 bases sitting between them. The CDR3 DNA follows: TGTGCCAGCAGCAAACAGGTTAATCAGCCCCAGCATTTT. This translates into CASSKQVNQPQHF.

The rearrangement uses TRBV27 and TRBJ2-3; TRBD2 agrees at 14 bases. The length of the CDR3 is 18 residues. Germline V CDR1 and CDR2: MNHEY, SMNVEV (reference sequence). The trim removed 5 bases at V and 2 bases at J, leaving 9 bases unmatched. The CDR3 DNA sequence: TGTGCCAGCAGTCCGTCGGGACTAGCGGGGGAGATCACAGATACGCAGTATTTT. It encodes CASSPSGLAGEITDTQYF.

CDR3 DNA sequence: TGCGCCAGCAGTCAGCAGGGGTCTGGGGCCAACGTCCTGACTTTC. Translated, it gives CASSQQGSGANVLTF. This chain joins TRBV10-2 and TRBJ2-6, with D possibly being TRBD1 (6 bases). The CDR3 spans 15 residues. Between the trimmed V and J ends, which lost 5 bases and 1 base, there was a span of 9 bases. CDR1 WSHSY and CDR2 SAAADI come from the germline V gene.

This chain connects TRBV4-3 to TRBJ2-3; TRBD1 matches 7 bases. Germline V gene data show CDR1 as LGHNA and CDR2 as YSLEER. The CDR3 length is 14 residues. With 3 bases clipped from V and 6 bases from J, the junction kept 6 bases outside the gene matches. DNA for the CDR3: TGCGCCAGCAGCCAGGGAAGGGGGCAGGATACGCAGTATTTT. Translated: CASSQGRGQDTQYF.

The chain is built from TRBV12-3 or TRBV12-4 and TRBJ2-3; TRBD2 aligns across 13 bases. The V gene end was trimmed by 5 bases and the J gene end by 10 bases; junction bases not matched to a gene: 3. The CDR3 is 13 residues long. CDR3 sequence reads: CASSPGTSGAQYF. The CDR3 bases are TGTGCCAGCAGTCCCGGGACTAGCGGGGCGCAGTATTTT.

The CDR3 DNA sequence: TGTGCCAGCAGTTTAGGGCAGGGCTCCTACGAGCAGTACTTC. This encodes CASSLGQGSYEQYF. The V and J genes are TRBV27 and TRBJ2-7; a possible D gene is TRBD1 (5 bases). The ends were cut back, 2 bases at V and 0 bases at J, with 8 bases in the middle. Germline loops: CDR1 MNHEY, CDR2 SMNVEV (reference sequence). This CDR3 is 14 amino acids long.

The chain combines TRBV5-4 with TRBJ2-2; 7 bases fit TRBD1. The germline V gene encodes CDR1 SGHNT and CDR2 YYREEE (reference sequence). V was pared by 3 bases and J by 4 bases, with 3 bases of the junction left unmatched. The CDR3 runs to 14 residues. Here the CDR3 DNA reads TGTGCCAGCAGCTCGCAGGGGGTCACCGGGGAGCTGTTTTTT. Amino acid sequence: CASSSQGVTGELFF. Combining the CDR3 with reference TRBV5-4 and TRBJ2-2 gives the whole variable domain ETGVTQSPTHLIKTRGQQVTLRCSSQSGHNTVSWYQQALGQGPQFIFQYYREEENGRGNFPPRFSGLQFPNYSSELNVNALELDDSALYLCASSSQGVTGELFFGEGSRLTVL.

The rearrangement links TRBV28 to TRBJ1-4; 7 bases fit TRBD1. Germline V gene data show CDR1 as MDHEN and CDR2 as SYDVKM. CDR3 length: 15 amino acids. The ends lost 1 base at V and 3 bases at J; junction bases unmatched: 2. The CDR3 sequence is CASSLSGTANEKLFF. CDR3 nucleotides: TGTGCCAGCAGTTTATCGGGGACAGCTAATGAAAAACTGTTTTTT.

The rearrangement links TRBV6-5 to TRBJ1-2, with 8 bases aligning to TRBD1. The CDR3 contains 15 residues. CDR1 is MNHEY, CDR2 SVGAGI, per germline. J gave up 4 bases and V 7 bases, and 11 bases lay outside the gene matches. CDR3 loop: CASTSPRGRVYGYTF. DNA of the CDR3: TGTGCCAGCACCTCCCCCAGGGGGCGCGTCTATGGCTACACCTTC.

The rearrangement links TRBV28 to TRBJ1-2, with D uncertain. Germline values: CDR1 MDHEN, CDR2 SYDVKM. The CDR3 sequence is 11 residues long. The V end lost 8 bases, the J end lost 10 bases, and 14 bases lay between the germline ends. The DNA for the CDR3 is TGTGCCAGCCCGGGAGCGACGGACTACACCTTC. Amino acids: CASPGATDYTF.

This clone occurred a few times. This chain joins TRBV4-1 and TRBJ1-6; D is unresolved. Per germline, CDR1 MGHRA and CDR2 YSYEKL. The CDR3 contains 13 residues. V lost 0 bases, J lost 12 bases, and 9 bases lay in between. The DNA of the CDR3 is TGCGCCAGCAGCCAAGATCGGTTTTTACCCCTCCACTTT. It is translated as CASSQDRFLPLHF.

The chain joins TRBV6-5 to TRBJ2-3, with 12 nucleotides matching TRBD2. This CDR3 has 15 amino acids. Germline V gives CDR1 MNHEY, CDR2 SVGAGI. The V gene end was trimmed by 7 bases and the J gene end by 6 bases; junction bases not matched to a gene: 8. The CDR3 region is CASIGLAGGGDTQYF. CDR3 DNA: TGTGCCAGCATAGGTCTAGCGGGAGGGGGCGATACGCAGTATTTT.

This sequence joins TRBV7-9 and TRBJ2-7; possibly TRBD1 for D (6 bases). Germline V lookup: CDR1 SEHNR, CDR2 FQNEAQ (reference sequence). The CDR3 loop spans 14 amino acids. V lost 5 bases, J lost 2 bases, and 13 bases lay in between. The chain's CDR3 is CASSNDRPPYEQYF. In DNA, the CDR3 is TGTGCCAGCAGCAATGACAGGCCACCCTACGAGCAGTACTTC.

The chain links TRBV6-6 to TRBJ2-1; possible D gene TRBD2, 6 bases. V was pared by 6 bases and J by 12 bases, with 24 bases between. CDR1 is MNHNY, CDR2 SVGAGI, per germline (reference sequence). CDR3 length: 15 residues. In nucleotides, the CDR3 is TGTGCCAGCAGACCTCCGGGACTTCCCACCTCGGGGCAGTTCTTC. It encodes CASRPPGLPTSGQFF.

The CDR3 DNA reads TGTGCCAGCAGTTCGGGCCGGCGGGACAGCACAGATACGCAGTATTTT. Protein sequence: CASSSGRRDSTDTQYF. The rearrangement links TRBV6-5 to TRBJ2-3; TRBD2 is a possible D gene (6 bases). The CDR3 loop spans 16 amino acids. V lost 4 bases to trimming and J lost 0 bases, with 14 bases between them. CDR1 MNHEY and CDR2 SVGAGI come from the germline V gene.

The chain joins TRBV9 to TRBJ1-3, with a weak D call TRBD1 (6 bases). CDR3 length equals 17 residues. Trimming removed 0 bases at V and 0 bases at J, with 13 bases between. Germline CDR1 reads SGDLS; CDR2 reads YYNGEE. DNA for the CDR3: TGTGCCAGCAGCGTAGGAGGACAGACCATCTCTGGAAACACCATATATTTT. Its protein is CASSVGGQTISGNTIYF. Combining the CDR3 with reference TRBV9 and TRBJ1-3 gives the whole variable domain DSGVTQTPKHLITATGQRVTLRCSPRSGDLSVYWYQQSLDQGLQFLIQYYNGEERAKGNILERFSAQQFPDLHSELNLSSLELGDSALYFCASSVGGQTISGNTIYFGEGSWLTVV.